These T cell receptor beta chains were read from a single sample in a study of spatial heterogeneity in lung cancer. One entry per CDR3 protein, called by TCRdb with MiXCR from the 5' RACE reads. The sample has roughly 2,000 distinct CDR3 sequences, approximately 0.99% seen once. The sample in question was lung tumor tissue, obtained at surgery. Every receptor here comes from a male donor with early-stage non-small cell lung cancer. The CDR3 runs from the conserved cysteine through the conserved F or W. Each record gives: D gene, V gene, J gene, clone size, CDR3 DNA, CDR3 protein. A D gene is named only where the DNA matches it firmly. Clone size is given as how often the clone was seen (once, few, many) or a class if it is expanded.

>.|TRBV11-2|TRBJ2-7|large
TGTGCCAGCTCTATCCATGCGGGGACGGGCGCCTACGAGCAGTACTTC
CASSIHAGTGAYEQYF
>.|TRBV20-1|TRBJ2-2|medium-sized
TGCAGTGCTACGAGCTACGGGAGAACCGGGGAGCTGTTTTTT
CSATSYGRTGELFF
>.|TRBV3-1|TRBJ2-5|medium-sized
TGTGCCAGCAGCCATTCTGGAAAGGGAGAGACCCAGTACTTC
CASSHSGKGETQYF
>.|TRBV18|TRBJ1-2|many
TGTGCCAGCTCACCTTCCAGCAAAGGCGAGAATGGCTACACCTTC
CASSPSSKGENGYTF
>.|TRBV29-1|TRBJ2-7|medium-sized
TGCAGCGTTGAAGGGGACGGATCCTACGAGCAGTACTTC
CSVEGDGSYEQYF
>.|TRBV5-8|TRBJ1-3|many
TGTGCCAGCGACCCGGTTATCGGATCTGGAAACACCATATATTTT
CASDPVIGSGNTIYF
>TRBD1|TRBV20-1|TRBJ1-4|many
TGCAGTGCGGAACAGGGGGCGACTAATGAAAAACTGTTTTTT
CSAEQGATNEKLFF
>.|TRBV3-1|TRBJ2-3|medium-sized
TGTGCCAGCACCGAACTGGGAGTCGGCTTGTCAGCAGATACGCAGTATTTT
CASTELGVGLSADTQYF
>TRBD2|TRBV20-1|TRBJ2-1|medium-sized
TGCAGTGCTAGGTACGAGCGGGAGAACGGTGAGCAGTTCTTC
CSARYERENGEQFF
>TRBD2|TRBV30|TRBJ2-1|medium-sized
TGTGCCGGGGTCTCGGGCGGGAGAGTTAAGCAAGAATTCTTC
CAGVSGGRVKQEFF
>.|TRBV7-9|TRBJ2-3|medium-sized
TGTGCCAGCAGCCCCCGGAAGGAGGATACTAGCACAGATACGCAGTATTTT
CASSPRKEDTSTDTQYF
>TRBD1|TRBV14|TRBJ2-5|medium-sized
TGTGCCAGCAGCCAGACACAGGGGGCGATGGAGACCCAGTACTTC
CASSQTQGAMETQYF
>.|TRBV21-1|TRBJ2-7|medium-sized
TGTGCCAGCAGCTTTACTCGGGGCCCCCCCGGACTAGGAGTCAACGAGCAGTACTTC
CASSFTRGPPGLGVNEQYF
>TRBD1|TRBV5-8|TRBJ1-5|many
TGTGCCAGCAGCTTGGGGGACAGGGGGGGAGATCAGCCCCAGCATTTT
CASSLGDRGGDQPQHF
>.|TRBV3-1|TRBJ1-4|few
TGTGCCAGCAGCAAAGGGGCAGGGGTAGAAAAACTGTTTTTT
CASSKGAGVEKLFF
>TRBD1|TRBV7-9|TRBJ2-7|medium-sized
TGTGCCAGCAGTCCCCCCTCACAGGGGGGTCAGCAGTACTTC
CASSPPSQGGQQYF
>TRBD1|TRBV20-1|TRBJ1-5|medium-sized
TGCAGTGCTGGACAGGGGCTTAGCAATCAGCCCCAGCATTTT
CSAGQGLSNQPQHF
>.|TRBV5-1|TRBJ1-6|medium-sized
TGCGCCAGCAGTTGCCATAAGGGTTCACCCCTCCACTTT
CASSCHKGSPLHF
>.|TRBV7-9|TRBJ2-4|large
TGTGCCAGCAGCTTAGTGATCGGGGAATTAGGCAAAAACATTCAGTACTTC
CASSLVIGELGKNIQYF
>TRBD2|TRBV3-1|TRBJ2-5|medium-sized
TGTGCCAGCAGCCACCGAGGGAGGGATCAAGAGACCCAGTACTTC
CASSHRGRDQETQYF
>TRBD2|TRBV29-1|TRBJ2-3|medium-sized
TGCAGCGTTGCTGAAGCGGGAGGAGATACGCAGTATTTT
CSVAEAGGDTQYF
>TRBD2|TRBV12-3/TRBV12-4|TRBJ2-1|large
TGTGCCAGCAGCCAGATAGGCGGGACTAGAGTAAATGAGCAGTTCTTC
CASSQIGGTRVNEQFF
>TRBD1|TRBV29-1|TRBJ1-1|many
TGCAGCGTGGGGGGACAGACTTCCACTGAAGCTTTCTTT
CSVGGQTSTEAFF
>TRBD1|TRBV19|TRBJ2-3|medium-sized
TGTGCCAGTAGTGTTAGGACAGGGGGCACAGATACGCAGTATTTT
CASSVRTGGTDTQYF
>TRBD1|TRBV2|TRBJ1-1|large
TGTGCCAGCAGTACCCAATGGGGACAGGGGGGAACTGAAGCTTTCTTT
CASSTQWGQGGTEAFF
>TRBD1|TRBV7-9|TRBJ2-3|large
TGTGCCAGCAGCTTAGGACAGGGAATCACAGATACGCAGTATTTT
CASSLGQGITDTQYF
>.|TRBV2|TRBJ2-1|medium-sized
TGTGCCAGCAGTGACCCGCTATCCAATGAGCAGTTCTTC
CASSDPLSNEQFF
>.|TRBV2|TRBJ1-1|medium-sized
TGTGCCACCATTGATCGAGGCACCATGAGGACTGAAGCTTTCTTT
CATIDRGTMRTEAFF
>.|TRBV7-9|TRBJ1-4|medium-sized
TGTGCCAGCAGCCCTAATGAAAAACTGTTTTTT
CASSPNEKLFF
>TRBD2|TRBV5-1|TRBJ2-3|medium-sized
TGCGCCAGCAGCTTCCCTGTTCGGGCGGGAGATCGCCGCTTGGCGGATACGCAGTATTTT
CASSFPVRAGDRRLADTQYF
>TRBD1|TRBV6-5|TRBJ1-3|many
TGTGCCAGCAGTTACTCGCTGGCAGGGGGCACTGGAAACACCATATATTTT
CASSYSLAGGTGNTIYF